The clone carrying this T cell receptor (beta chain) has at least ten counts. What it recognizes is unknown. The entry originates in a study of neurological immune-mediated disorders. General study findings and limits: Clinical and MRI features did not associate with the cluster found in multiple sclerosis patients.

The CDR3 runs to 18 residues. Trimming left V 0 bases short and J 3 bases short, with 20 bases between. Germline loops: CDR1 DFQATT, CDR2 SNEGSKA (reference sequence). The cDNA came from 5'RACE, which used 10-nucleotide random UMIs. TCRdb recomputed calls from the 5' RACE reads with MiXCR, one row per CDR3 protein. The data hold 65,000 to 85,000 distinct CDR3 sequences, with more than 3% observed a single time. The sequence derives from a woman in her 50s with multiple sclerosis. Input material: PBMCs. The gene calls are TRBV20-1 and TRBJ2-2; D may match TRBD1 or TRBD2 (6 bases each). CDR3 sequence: CSARDSGTGLADTGELFF. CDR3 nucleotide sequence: TGCAGTGCTAGAGATAGCGGAACAGGGCTGGCTGACACCGGGGAGCTGTTTTTT.